These 16 T cell receptor beta chains were all obtained from the same sample, sequenced in a study of shared clonotypes between healthy human individuals. Sequencing used immunoSEQ multiplex PCR; TCRdb keeps in-frame clones, though not all of them. The sample has approximately 1,000,000 clones, approximately 80% seen once. The sample was memory CD4+ T cells from PBMCs. Subset specified: CD45RA-negative fraction. The receptors were gathered from a man aged 18 to 30 in good health. Some clones in this sample may be carry-over from other donors' samples.

V gene TRBV6-6 combines with J gene TRBJ2-5; D possibly corresponds to TRBD2 (6 bases). This CDR3 region has 15 residues. The V and J ends lost 7 bases and 8 bases respectively, with 23 bases between them. Germline CDR1 MNHNY, CDR2 SVGAGI (reference sequence). The CDR3 region has the DNA TGTGCCAGCACCCAACCCAAATTCGGACTAACCACCCAGTACTTC. This encodes CASTQPKFGLTTQYF.

In regard to this clone: Other DNA sequences of this sample code for an identical CDR3. The chain couples TRBV28 to TRBJ1-1; no definite D call. The CDR3 has 12 residues. The germline V and J ends were trimmed by 2 bases and 4 bases, with 5 bases remaining between them. CDR1 is MDHEN and CDR2 is SYDVKM in the germline V gene. CDR3 protein: CASSLEGTEAFF. CDR3 sequence (DNA): TGTGCCAGCAGTTTAGAGGGCACTGAAGCTTTCTTT.

This clone has just a few counts. V usage is TRBV18 and J usage is TRBJ2-3; D may correspond to TRBD1 or TRBD2 (5 bases each). Trimming removed 6 bases from V and 5 bases from J, with 15 bases in between. Germline values: CDR1 KGHSH, CDR2 LQKENI. The CDR3 has 14 amino acids. The CDR3 here is CASSTHGAGDTQYF. The CDR3 coding sequence is TGTGCCAGCTCCACGCACGGGGCGGGAGATACGCAGTATTTT. The complete variable domain, with remaining parts taken from reference TRBV18 and TRBJ2-3, reads NAGVMQNPRHLVRRRGQEARLRCSPMKGHSHVYWYRQLPEEGLKFMVYLQKENIIDESGMPKERFSAEFPKEGPSILRIQQVVRGDSAAYFCASSTHGAGDTQYFGPGTRLTVL.

This chain joins TRBV5-1 and TRBJ2-3; 9 nucleotides line up with TRBD2. CDR1 and CDR2 from the germline V gene are SGHRS and YFSETQ. V lost 5 bases to trimming and J lost 0 bases; unmatched junction nucleotides: 7. The length of the CDR3 is 16 residues. In DNA, the CDR3 is TGCGCCAGCAGACCCGGGACTAGCACAAGCACAGATACGCAGTATTTT. Protein sequence: CASRPGTSTSTDTQYF.

Worth noting for this clone: Other DNA sequences in this specimen translate into the identical CDR3. The chain carries TRBV5-1 and TRBJ2-5; TRBD2 matches at 14 bases. Looked up from germline, CDR1 is SGHRS and CDR2 is YFSETQ. The CDR3 loop spans 15 amino acids. The trim removed 4 bases at V and 5 bases at J, leaving 4 bases unmatched. As DNA, the CDR3 is TGCGCCAGCAGCCCAGGGACTAGCGGGAGTGAGACCCAGTACTTC. The encoded protein is CASSPGTSGSETQYF.

As for this clone: This may be a read error: a much more frequent sequence differs by one nucleotide. V is TRBV27 and J is TRBJ1-2; D may be TRBD1 (6 bases). The CDR3 runs to 14 residues. The V gene's germline CDR1 is MNHEY and CDR2 SMNVEV (reference sequence). The chain's CDR3 is CVSSLQWQGYGYTF. The CDR3 DNA is TGTGTCAGCAGTTTACAGTGGCAGGGGTATGGCTACACCTTC.

The chain recombines TRBV18 with TRBJ2-1; tentative D call: TRBD1 (6 bases). V was pared by 6 bases and J by 3 bases, with 15 bases between. The CDR3 covers 15 residues. Germline V CDR1 and CDR2: KGHSH, LQKENI. DNA for the CDR3: TGTGCCAGCTCCCGAGCCAGGGGTAGCTACAATGAGCAGTTCTTC. This translates into CASSRARGSYNEQFF.

This clone has a count of ten or more. Likely a read error: the CDR3 ends without its conserved phenylalanine or tryptophan. Because the CDR3's place on the DNA is in doubt, the DNA is left out and the CDR3 is given as listed by TCRdb. The rearrangement uses TRBV21-1 and TRBJ2-7; TRBD2, the table's D call, lacks a check against the DNA. TRBV21-1 is noted as a pseudogene. Both ends counted, the CDR3 spans 13 residues. CDR3 in amino acids: CASSKHEGRNRDH.

The rearrangement joins TRBV18 to TRBJ2-3, with TRBD1 matching over 8 bases. Unmatched junction bases numbered 12, after V lost 2 bases and J lost 8 bases. The CDR3 runs 16 residues. The V gene's germline CDR1 is KGHSH and CDR2 LQKENI. CDR3 nucleotide sequence: TGTGCCAGCTCACCAACAGGACAGGGCTCTTCTGGTACGCAGTATTTT. Its protein is CASSPTGQGSSGTQYF.

CDR3 sequence reads: CASSQAPAGANEQFF. In DNA, the CDR3 is TGTGCCAGCAGCCAAGCCCCAGCGGGAGCGAATGAGCAGTTCTTC. The chain recombines TRBV14 with TRBJ2-1; 8 bases align to TRBD2. The CDR3 covers 15 residues. V lost 1 base and J lost 7; bases outside the gene matches: 6. In germline, CDR1 is SGHDN, CDR2 FVKESK.

The chain employs TRBV9 and TRBJ2-2; 8 bases fit TRBD2. V was clipped by 3 bases and J by 6 bases; unmatched bases: 16. The CDR3 loop spans 18 amino acids. Looked up from germline, CDR1 is SGDLS and CDR2 is YYNGEE. The chain's CDR3 is CASSALQTGGRTPGELFF. Written as DNA, the CDR3 is TGTGCCAGCAGCGCTCTCCAGACGGGCGGGAGGACGCCCGGGGAGCTGTTTTTT.

V and J are TRBV4-2 and TRBJ1-2, with 7 positions matching TRBD1. CDR1 is LGHNA, CDR2 YNFKEQ, per germline. V lost 0 bases and J lost 8; bases outside the gene matches: 15. The CDR3 spans 17 residues. The CDR3 nucleotides read TGTGCCAGCAGCCAAGATTTTGGGGCAGGGGGGACCCCAGGCTACACCTTC. This gives the protein CASSQDFGAGGTPGYTF.

Only a few counts were recorded for this clone. The sample holds other DNA sequences that translate to the same CDR3. This chain connects TRBV7-9 to TRBJ1-2; D might be TRBD1 (5 bases). Germline CDR1 is SEHNR and CDR2 is FQNEAQ (reference sequence). CDR3 size: 13 residues. Trimming took off 5 bases at V and 4 bases at J, with 11 bases between the two ends. The CDR3 here is CASSLGRSYGYTF. The DNA for the CDR3 is TGTGCCAGCAGCCTGGGACGGTCCTATGGCTACACCTTC.

This clone was detected once. The chain links TRBV4-1 to TRBJ1-2; possibly TRBD1 for D (5 bases). CDR1 and CDR2 from the germline V gene are MGHRA and YSYEKL. CDR3 length equals 17 residues. The V gene lost 0 bases and the J gene lost 5 bases, with 19 bases spanning the gap. The CDR3 DNA reads TGCGCCAGCAGCCAAGAGGGGACCACCATAAAGATATATGGCTACACCTTC. This encodes CASSQEGTTIKIYGYTF.

The chain links TRBV5-1 to TRBJ1-5; D is possibly TRBD1 (5 bases). Per the germline V gene, CDR1 is SGHRS and CDR2 is YFSETQ. The CDR3 consists of 15 residues. V gave up 4 bases and J gave up 9 bases, with 20 bases separating them. The CDR3 nucleotides read TGCGCCAGCAGCCTCGGGACCCCCCAAGAGGGGCCCCAGCATTTT. Protein product: CASSLGTPQEGPQHF.

The chain carries TRBV7-9 and TRBJ2-1, with 10 bases matching TRBD1. The ends lost 5 bases at V and 13 bases at J; junction bases unmatched: 5. CDR3 length: 12 amino acids. In germline, CDR1 is SEHNR, CDR2 FQNEAQ (reference sequence). The CDR3 reads CASSLDRGLQFF. DNA for the CDR3: TGTGCCAGCAGCCTCGACAGGGGGCTACAGTTCTTC.